This T cell receptor beta chain was obtained from a study of T cell responses to AZD1222 COVID-19 vaccine. The study's findings and limits: Across spike, vaccine-associated CD4 TCRs were found, dominant at 160-218 and 743-854.

Germline trimming cut 4 bases from V and 2 bases from J; bases unmatched to any gene: 5. The germline V gene has CDR1 SGHNT and CDR2 YYREEE (reference sequence). The length of the CDR3 is 14 residues. The table came from immunoSEQ multiplex PCR; TCRdb's copy has only in-frame clones and leaves some out. This sample has around 100,000 clones, with 80% to 90% found just once. On this clone itself: Its specificity is unknown.

Sequencing used peripheral blood, obtained on day 0 of AZD1222 vaccination. The receptor was derived from an adult in good health. The gene calls are TRBV5-4 and TRBJ2-7, with TRBD1 matching 8 bases. Written as DNA, the CDR3 is TGTGCCAGCAGCGCCGGACAGGGCCCCTACGAGCAGTACTTC. Translation gives CASSAGQGPYEQYF.